This T cell receptor (beta chain) was found in a study of monozygotic twins with inflammatory bowel disease (dated by TCRdb to between 2019 and 2020). For the study in its entirety: The complete study included approximately 28 monozygotic twin pairs: 19 IBD-discordant Danish pairs and nine German pairs, of which four were IBD-concordant and five were IBD-discordant. Within discordant pairs, disease-associated traits were sought mainly by comparing IBD patients with their genetically identical healthy co-twins. Each individual had, on average, about 151 000 unique TCRalpha sequences and 181 000 unique TCRbeta sequences available for analysis.

The CDR3 contains 13 residues, cysteine and phenylalanine counted. No DNA has been recorded. CDR1 and CDR2 are drawn from the germline V gene: SGHTA, FQGNSA. Here is what the overall study found, with its caveats: A decrease in TCRbeta repertoire diversity, as measured by inverse Simpson index, was observed in IBD patients compared with their healthy co-twins. The analysis was unable to tell apart different T cell subtypes. Repertoire similarity did not differ between concordant and discordant twins, possibly due to limited statistical power. Compared with healthy twins, IBD patients shared fewer clonotypes with other individuals, and the difference was most pronounced in patients with signs of disease activity. Because patients received different immunosuppressive treatments, the repertoires may have picked up extra background noise and variability between individuals. The results gave no support for a single strong signal or clonotype linked to IBD.

From each donor, a roughly 2.3 ml peripheral blood sample was collected into PAXgene tubes and stored at -80 degrees C. Total RNA was isolated from whole blood with the PAXgene blood miRNA kit on an automated QIAcube, without T cell sorting. Deep TCRalpha and TCRbeta repertoire profiling with unique molecular barcoding was performed on peripheral blood of monozygotic twin pairs concordant or discordant for inflammatory bowel disease. For every twin pair, smoking habits were documented, and each individual was categorised as a current, former or never smoker. Library method: 5' RACE. The input for every TCR library was roughly 3,200 ng of total RNA. cDNA was synthesized with SMARTScribe reverse transcriptase in eight separate reactions per sample. During cDNA synthesis, unique molecular identifiers containing a 6-nucleotide sample barcode were introduced by template switching. Amplification of TCRalpha and TCRbeta cDNA involved two nested PCRs of around 16 and 10 cycles, and each PCR was followed by bead purification. Before amplification, the cDNA was both treated with uracil DNA-glycosylase and purified with the QIAquick PCR purification kit. The second PCR added Illumina TruSeq-compatible adapters along with sample-specific barcodes. TapeStation and Qubit were used to check library quality and concentration, and 4.5 to 5 ng of each library was pooled. Sequencing of the pooled libraries was done on an Illumina HiSeq2500 single-index Rapid Run using custom sequencing primers and 2 x 100 bp reads. As for how the authors treated the data: UMI-based consensus assembly with MiGEC version 1.2.6 was used to correct PCR and sequencing errors. MiXCR version 2.1.1 was used for V(D)J alignment, clonotype assembly and CDR3 extraction. To normalise gene usage, clonotype sharing and MAIT/NKT TCR abundance, the top 1000, 10 000 and 20 000 clonotypes in each sample were analysed. After downsampling to 27 000 UMIs, diversity was calculated as the inverse Simpson index using the vegan R package. Paired Mann-Whitney U tests on discordant twin pairs were used, with Benjamini-Hochberg multiple-testing correction. The reads underwent TCRdb reprocessing, giving one record for each CDR3 protein sequence and no DNA. The authors' filters were not applied to this entry. In this sample's table one finds hundreds of thousands of distinct CDR3 sequences. The biggest ten clones account for approximately 2.4% of the sample.

Worth noting for this clonotype: Its antigen remains unidentified.

This clonotype was obtained from a human donor with ulcerative colitis or Crohn's disease, or a healthy co-twin of an affected twin (not recorded which). This chain joins TRBV7-2 to TRBJ1-2; TCRdb calls TRBD1, which cannot be checked without DNA. Sequencing input: blood. CDR3 protein: CASSLVDSYGYTF.